A single sample is the source of the 6 T cell receptor beta chains below, sequenced in a study of CD8 T cells in Susac syndrome (dated by TCRdb to about 2019). The library was generated by the immunoSEQ multiplex PCR assay. RNA was extracted using the RNeasy kit, and 0.5 to 1 microgram was reverse transcribed with random hexamers. Starting from the raw public reads, TCRdb applied fastp trimming at Q25, assembled clones with MiXCR and retained in-frame beta chains. Rows are combined by CDR3 protein, so each entry shows the most common genes and DNA. This sample gives fewer than 250,000 distinct CDR3 sequences in total; 80% to 95% of them show up just once. The biggest ten clones account for about 0.12% of the sample. The sequencing input was CD8+ T cells from PBMCs. Source of these receptors: a human donor with multiple sclerosis.

The chain links TRBV6-6 to TRBJ1-6; 8 positions match TRBD1. After removal of 7 bases from V and 7 bases from J, the junction contained 9 bases not matched to a gene. Germline CDR1 MNHNY, CDR2 SVGAGI (reference sequence). CDR3 length equals 15 residues. In DNA form, the CDR3 reads TGTGCCAGCACCATTCAGGGGGCTGAAAATTCACCCCTCCACTTT. Residues: CASTIQGAENSPLHF.

The chain has TRBV15 and TRBJ1-3; 8 bases align to TRBD1. CDR3 size: 16 residues. Germline trimming cut 3 bases from V and 2 bases from J; bases unmatched to any gene: 6. Germline CDR1 reads LNHNV; CDR2 reads YYDKDF (reference sequence). The CDR3 spells CATSSGPDRAGNTIYF. The CDR3 region has the DNA TGTGCCACCAGCAGCGGCCCGGACAGGGCTGGAAACACCATATATTTT.

In nucleotides, the CDR3 is TGTGCCAGCAGCTCGAGGAGCAATGAGCAGTTCTTC. Its protein product is CASSSRSNEQFF. The genes are TRBV6-5 and TRBJ2-1; D is unresolved. V was trimmed by 6 bases and J by 6 bases, leaving 9 bases between them. Per germline, CDR1 MNHEY and CDR2 SVGAGI. The CDR3 is made up of 12 amino acids.

The genes are TRBV6-5 and TRBJ2-2, with D uncertain. Germline-derived CDR1 and CDR2 are MNHEY and SVGAGI. The germline V and J ends were trimmed by 2 bases and 7 bases, with 17 bases remaining between them. The CDR3 is made up of 16 amino acids. In nucleotides, the CDR3 is TGTGCCAGCAGTTACAGCAGGTGGGGATCCGGCGGGGAGCTGTTTTTT. This sequence encodes CASSYSRWGSGGELFF.

This sequence joins TRBV24-1 and TRBJ2-1; 8 bases align to TRBD2. V gave up 2 bases and J gave up 10 bases; unmatched junction bases: 24. The germline CDR1 and CDR2 sequences are KGHDR and SFDVKD. The CDR3 sequence is 20 residues long. This CDR3 reads CATSDSRGDSFSGGQLEQFF. In DNA, the CDR3 is TGTGCCACCAGTGATTCTCGGGGGGACTCTTTCAGCGGGGGCCAGTTAGAGCAGTTCTTC.

J is TRBJ2-1 and V is TRBV12-3 or TRBV12-4; TRBD1 matches at 11 bases. The CDR3 runs 22 residues. V shed 0 bases and J 0 bases; nucleotides not matched to a gene: 16. The DNA of the CDR3 is TGTGCCAGCAGTTTAGCCCCGAAGAGGGACAGGGGGGGACTGAGCTCCTACAATGAGCAGTTCTTC. Translated, it gives CASSLAPKRDRGGLSSYNEQFF.